A selection of T cell receptor beta chains follows, all from one sample in a study of CD8 T cells in ankylosing spondylitis. TCRdb re-called the 5' RACE reads through MiXCR, storing one row per CDR3 protein. The data hold some 270,000 distinct CDR3 sequences, with under 20% observed a single time. Sequences were obtained from blood, either unsorted or a sorted T cell fraction (not recorded which). These receptor sequences come from a male donor with ankylosing spondylitis or in good health (not recorded which). The CDR3 runs from the conserved cysteine through the conserved F or W. Each record gives: J gene, D gene, V gene, clone size, CDR3 DNA, CDR3 protein. A D gene is named only where the DNA matches it firmly. Clone size is shown for a subset of rows, as once, few, many or a class of expanded clone.

J: TRBJ2-7
D: TRBD1
V: TRBV15
size: few
DNA: TGTGCCACCAGCAGAGATCGGGGGACAGGGTACTACGAGCAGTACTTC
CDR3: CATSRDRGTGYYEQYF

J: TRBJ2-7
D: -
V: TRBV29-1
size: -
DNA: TGCAGCGCCGCGGACGGCTACGAGCAGTACTTC
CDR3: CSAADGYEQYF

J: TRBJ2-7
D: TRBD2
V: TRBV29-1
size: -
DNA: TGCAGCGTTGATGAACCAATTTTCGCGGGAGGGCTGAGCGAGCAGTACTTC
CDR3: CSVDEPIFAGGLSEQYF

J: TRBJ2-1
D: TRBD2
V: TRBV29-1
size: many
DNA: TGCAGCGTTTTTGGACTAGCGGGTACCAATGAGCAGTTCTTC
CDR3: CSVFGLAGTNEQFF

J: TRBJ2-1
D: -
V: TRBV3-1
size: -
DNA: TGTGCCAGCAGCCTCCACCAGTCCGCTACGGGAGTACTCTACAATGAGCAGTTCTTC
CDR3: CASSLHQSATGVLYNEQFF

J: TRBJ2-1
D: TRBD2
V: TRBV12-3/TRBV12-4
size: -
DNA: TGTGCCAGCAGTTTAAACCAACTCGGCGGGAGAGACAATGAGCAGTTCTTC
CDR3: CASSLNQLGGRDNEQFF

J: TRBJ2-7
D: TRBD1
V: TRBV4-3
size: -
DNA: TGCGCCAGCAGCCAAGATTGGACAGGGGCCTACGAGCAGTACTTC
CDR3: CASSQDWTGAYEQYF

J: TRBJ2-7
D: -
V: TRBV12-3/TRBV12-4
size: many
DNA: TGTGCCAGCAGTTTTGGCGACGATTCCTACGAGCAGTACTTC
CDR3: CASSFGDDSYEQYF

J: TRBJ2-1
D: -
V: TRBV7-2
size: -
DNA: TGTGCCAGCGGCCTCATAATGGAGCCCTACAATGAGCAGTTCTTC
CDR3: CASGLIMEPYNEQFF

J: TRBJ2-7
D: TRBD1
V: TRBV10-3
size: few
DNA: TGTGCCATCAGTGACGGGACAGGCGTCTCCTACGAGCAGTACTTC
CDR3: CAISDGTGVSYEQYF

J: TRBJ2-1
D: -
V: TRBV20-1
size: many
DNA: TGCAGTGCTAGAGATTGGGGATCGGGACTGGATTCCTACAATGAGCAGTTCTTC
CDR3: CSARDWGSGLDSYNEQFF

J: TRBJ2-1
D: -
V: TRBV11-1
size: few
DNA: TGTGCCAGCAGCTTAGATGGGTTAGGTCCCTCCTCGAGTTCTGAGCAGTTCTTC
CDR3: CASSLDGLGPSSSSEQFF

J: TRBJ2-1
D: TRBD2
V: TRBV4-3
size: many
DNA: TGCGCCAGCAGCCAAGATACTAGGCTAGCGGGAGTAGGTGAGCAGTTCTTC
CDR3: CASSQDTRLAGVGEQFF

J: TRBJ1-5
D: -
V: TRBV28
size: -
DNA: TGTGCCAGCAGCCCGGCACCCCGGCCCCAGCATTTT
CDR3: CASSPAPRPQHF

J: TRBJ2-7
D: TRBD1
V: TRBV5-1
size: few
DNA: TGCGCCAGCAGCTTGGAAGGCAGGGGGCTTCCGTTCTCCTACGAGCAGTACTTC
CDR3: CASSLEGRGLPFSYEQYF

J: TRBJ2-5
D: -
V: TRBV4-1
size: -
DNA: TGCGCCAGCAGCCTGACACTGGATGAGAGGACCCAGTACTTC
CDR3: CASSLTLDERTQYF

J: TRBJ2-3
D: -
V: TRBV5-1
size: many
DNA: TGCGCCAGCAGCGGGGACACAAGCACAGATACGCAGTATTTT
CDR3: CASSGDTSTDTQYF

J: TRBJ2-1
D: -
V: TRBV7-9
size: -
DNA: TGTGCCAGCAGCCCCCCCCGACTCAGCTCCTACAATGAGCAGTTCTTC
CDR3: CASSPPRLSSYNEQFF

J: TRBJ2-1
D: -
V: TRBV12-3/TRBV12-4
size: few
DNA: TGTGCCAGCAGTCTATCACCGGGACTCAGAGGTTACAATGAGCAGTTCTTC
CDR3: CASSLSPGLRGYNEQFF

J: TRBJ1-3
D: -
V: TRBV7-6
size: few
DNA: TGTGCCAGCAGCTTAGCCGGATACTCTGGAAACACCATATATTTT
CDR3: CASSLAGYSGNTIYF

J: TRBJ2-1
D: -
V: TRBV20-1
size: few
DNA: TGCAGTGCTAGACTAGCCGAAAGCTCCTACAATGAGCAGTTCTTC
CDR3: CSARLAESSYNEQFF

J: TRBJ2-1
D: TRBD1
V: TRBV7-9
size: many
DNA: TGTGCCAGCAGCTTAACAGGGGCAGGGTCCTACAATGAGCAGTTCTTC
CDR3: CASSLTGAGSYNEQFF

J: TRBJ2-3
D: -
V: TRBV28
size: -
DNA: TGTGCCAGCAGGGAGGGCGGCCGCGGGGATACGCAGTATTTT
CDR3: CASREGGRGDTQYF

J: TRBJ2-2
D: TRBD2
V: TRBV13
size: few
DNA: TGTGCCAGCAGCGCCCTCGCCCTCCACCCTAGCGGGATAAACACCGGGGAGCTGTTTTTT
CDR3: CASSALALHPSGINTGELFF

J: TRBJ2-3
D: TRBD2
V: TRBV7-9
size: few
DNA: TGTGCCAGCAGCAGACTAGCGGGAGGGCCGGATACGCAGTATTTT
CDR3: CASSRLAGGPDTQYF

J: TRBJ2-1
D: TRBD2
V: TRBV2
size: many
DNA: TGTGCCAGCTCGGGAGGCTCCTACAATGAGCAGTTCTTC
CDR3: CASSGGSYNEQFF

J: TRBJ2-7
D: -
V: TRBV18
size: few
DNA: TGTGCCAGCTCATATTCGTCCGGGACACTTTCCTACGAGCAGTACTTC
CDR3: CASSYSSGTLSYEQYF

J: TRBJ1-5
D: -
V: TRBV9
size: -
DNA: TGTGCCAGCAGCGCGAGGGGGGTGGATCAGCCCCAGCATTTT
CDR3: CASSARGVDQPQHF

J: TRBJ2-3
D: TRBD2
V: TRBV12-3/TRBV12-4
size: few
DNA: TGTGCCAGCAGTTTAGTCCCGGGAGGTCGGTCGGATACGCAGTATTTT
CDR3: CASSLVPGGRSDTQYF

J: TRBJ2-5
D: -
V: TRBV2
size: -
DNA: TGTGCCAGCAGCGTGGGACTGTCCCAAGAGACCCAGTACTTC
CDR3: CASSVGLSQETQYF

J: TRBJ2-7
D: -
V: TRBV5-1
size: few
DNA: TGCGCCAGCAGCATAGAAAACAGGGAGCTTTACGAGCAGTACTTC
CDR3: CASSIENRELYEQYF

J: TRBJ2-1
D: -
V: TRBV7-9
size: -
DNA: TGTGCCAGCAGCTTAGGGGGGGACTACAATGAGCAGTTCTTC
CDR3: CASSLGGDYNEQFF